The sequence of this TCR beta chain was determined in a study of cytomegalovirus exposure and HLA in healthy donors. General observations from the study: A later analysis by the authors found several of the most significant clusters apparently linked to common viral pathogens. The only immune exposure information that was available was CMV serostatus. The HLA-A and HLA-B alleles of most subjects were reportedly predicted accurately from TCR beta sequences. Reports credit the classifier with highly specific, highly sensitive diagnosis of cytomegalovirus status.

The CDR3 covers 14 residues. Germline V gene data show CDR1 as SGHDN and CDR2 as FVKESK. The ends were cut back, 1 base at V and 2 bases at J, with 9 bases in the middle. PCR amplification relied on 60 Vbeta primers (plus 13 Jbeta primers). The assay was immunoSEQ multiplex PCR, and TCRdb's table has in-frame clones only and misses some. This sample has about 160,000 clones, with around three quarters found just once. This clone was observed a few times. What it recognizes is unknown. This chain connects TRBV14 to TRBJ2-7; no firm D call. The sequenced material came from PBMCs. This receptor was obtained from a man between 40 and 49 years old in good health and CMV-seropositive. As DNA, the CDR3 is TGTGCCAGCAGCCAAGGTCGTGGAGCCTACGAGCAGTACTTC. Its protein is CASSQGRGAYEQYF.